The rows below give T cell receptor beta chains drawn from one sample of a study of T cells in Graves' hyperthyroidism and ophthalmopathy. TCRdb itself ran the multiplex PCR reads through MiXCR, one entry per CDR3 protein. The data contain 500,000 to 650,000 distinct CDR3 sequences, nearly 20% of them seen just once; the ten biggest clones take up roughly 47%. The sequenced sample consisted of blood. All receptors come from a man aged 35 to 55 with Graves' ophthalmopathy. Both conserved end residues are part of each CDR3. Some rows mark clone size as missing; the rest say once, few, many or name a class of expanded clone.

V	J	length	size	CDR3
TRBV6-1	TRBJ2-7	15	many	CASGSGQALGGEQYF
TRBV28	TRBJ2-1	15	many	CASTKGGTRRDEQFF
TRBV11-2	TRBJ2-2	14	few	CASSFLAGSGELFF
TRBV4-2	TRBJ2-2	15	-	CASSQDWAVAGELFF
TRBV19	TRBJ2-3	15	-	CASSITSVLTDTQYF
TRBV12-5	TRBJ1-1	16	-	CASGLGVGGAANEAFF
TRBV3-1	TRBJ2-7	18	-	CASSRFSTGGASRYEQYF
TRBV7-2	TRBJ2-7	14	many	CASSLGDFTYEQYF
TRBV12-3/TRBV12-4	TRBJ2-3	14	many	CASRPRGRADTQYF
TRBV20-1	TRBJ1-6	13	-	CSALDRASSPLHF
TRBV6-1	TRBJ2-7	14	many	CASSYGGGSYEQYF
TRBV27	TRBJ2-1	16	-	CASNPVSGTPYNEQFF
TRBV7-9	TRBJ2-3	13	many	CASSLALMVAQYF
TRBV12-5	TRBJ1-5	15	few	CASGSGTGFNQPQHF
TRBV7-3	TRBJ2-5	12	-	CASSLRPGPHNF
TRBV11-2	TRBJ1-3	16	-	CASSLASAGYGNTIYF
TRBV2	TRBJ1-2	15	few	CASRSGGAWSYGYTF
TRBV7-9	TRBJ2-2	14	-	CASPLAGPTGELFF
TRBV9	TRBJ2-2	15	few	CASSPQGLAGGELFF
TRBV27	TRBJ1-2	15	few	CASSINPGQADGYTF
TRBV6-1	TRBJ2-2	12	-	CACLGPAGELFF
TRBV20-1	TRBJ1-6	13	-	CSAVTGGGSPLHF
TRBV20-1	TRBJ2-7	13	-	CSACPGQWHEQYF
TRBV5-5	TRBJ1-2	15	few	CASSIAGTGIYGYTF
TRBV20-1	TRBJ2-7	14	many	CSAIVHGRVGEQYF
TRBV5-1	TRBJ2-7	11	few	CASSSQSGQYF
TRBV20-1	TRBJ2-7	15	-	CSAPNWREGSYEQYF
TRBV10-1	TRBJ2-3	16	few	CASSVGGRRGTDTQYF
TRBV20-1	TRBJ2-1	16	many	CSARDLPGQGRWEQFF
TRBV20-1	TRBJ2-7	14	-	CSARVGQGAGEQYF
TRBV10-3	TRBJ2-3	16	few	CAISESTGPLIDTQYF
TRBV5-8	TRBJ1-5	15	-	CASSLGWRGGQPQHF
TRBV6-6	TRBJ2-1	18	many	CASSYSKERASSYNEQFF
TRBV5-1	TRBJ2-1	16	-	CASSFGLALIHNEQFF
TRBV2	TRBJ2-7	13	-	CASKQAETYEQYF
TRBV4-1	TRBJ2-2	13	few	CASSQEQPGELFF